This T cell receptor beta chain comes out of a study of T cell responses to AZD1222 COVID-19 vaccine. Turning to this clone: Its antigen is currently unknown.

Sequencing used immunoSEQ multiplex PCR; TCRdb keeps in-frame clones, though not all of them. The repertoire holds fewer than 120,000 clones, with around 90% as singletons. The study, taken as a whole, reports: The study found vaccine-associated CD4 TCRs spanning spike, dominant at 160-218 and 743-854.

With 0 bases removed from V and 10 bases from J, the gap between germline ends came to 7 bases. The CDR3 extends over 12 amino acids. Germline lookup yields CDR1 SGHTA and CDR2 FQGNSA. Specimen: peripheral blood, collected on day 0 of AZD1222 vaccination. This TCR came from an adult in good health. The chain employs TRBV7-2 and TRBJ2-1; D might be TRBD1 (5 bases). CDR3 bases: TGTGCCAGCAGCTTAGCCAGGACAGAGCAGTTCTTC. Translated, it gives CASSLARTEQFF.